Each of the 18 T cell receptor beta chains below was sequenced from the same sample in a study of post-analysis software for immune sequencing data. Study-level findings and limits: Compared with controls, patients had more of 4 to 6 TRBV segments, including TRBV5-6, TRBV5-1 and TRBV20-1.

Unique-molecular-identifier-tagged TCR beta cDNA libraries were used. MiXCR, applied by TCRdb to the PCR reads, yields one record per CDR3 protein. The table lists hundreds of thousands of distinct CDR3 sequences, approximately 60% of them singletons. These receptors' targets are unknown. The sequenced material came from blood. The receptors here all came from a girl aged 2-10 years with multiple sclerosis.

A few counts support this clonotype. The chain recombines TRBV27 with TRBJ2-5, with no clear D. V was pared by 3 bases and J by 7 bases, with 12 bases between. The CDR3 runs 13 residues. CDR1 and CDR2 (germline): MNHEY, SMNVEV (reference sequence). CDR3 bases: TGTGCCAGCAGTTTGGGAACCAAAGGGACCCAGTACTTC. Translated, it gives CASSLGTKGTQYF.

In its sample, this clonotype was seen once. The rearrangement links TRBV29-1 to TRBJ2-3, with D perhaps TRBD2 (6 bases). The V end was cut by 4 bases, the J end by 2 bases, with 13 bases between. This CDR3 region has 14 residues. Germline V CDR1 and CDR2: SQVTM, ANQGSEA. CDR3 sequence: CSVAGLPTTDTQYF. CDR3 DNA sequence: TGCAGCGTTGCGGGACTCCCTACCACAGATACGCAGTATTTT.

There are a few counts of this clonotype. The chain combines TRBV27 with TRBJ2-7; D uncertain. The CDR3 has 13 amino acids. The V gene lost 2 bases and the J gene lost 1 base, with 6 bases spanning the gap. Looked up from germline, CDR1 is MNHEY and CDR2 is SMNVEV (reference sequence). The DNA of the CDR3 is TGTGCCAGCAGTTTAAGGTTTTCCTACGAGCAGTACTTC. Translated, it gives CASSLRFSYEQYF.

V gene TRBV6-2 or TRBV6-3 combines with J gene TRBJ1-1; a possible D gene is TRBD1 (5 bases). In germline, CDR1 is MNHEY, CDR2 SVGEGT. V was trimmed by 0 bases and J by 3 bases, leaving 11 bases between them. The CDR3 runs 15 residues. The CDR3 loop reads CASSYSGEGDTEAFF. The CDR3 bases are TGTGCCAGCAGTTACTCTGGGGAAGGGGACACTGAAGCTTTCTTT.

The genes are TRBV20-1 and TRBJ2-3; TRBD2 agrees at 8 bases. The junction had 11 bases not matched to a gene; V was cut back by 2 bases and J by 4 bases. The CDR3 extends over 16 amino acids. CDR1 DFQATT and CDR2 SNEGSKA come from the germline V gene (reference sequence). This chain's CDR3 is CSARPRGGPGADTQYF. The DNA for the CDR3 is TGCAGTGCTAGACCCCGGGGGGGGCCGGGCGCAGATACGCAGTATTTT.

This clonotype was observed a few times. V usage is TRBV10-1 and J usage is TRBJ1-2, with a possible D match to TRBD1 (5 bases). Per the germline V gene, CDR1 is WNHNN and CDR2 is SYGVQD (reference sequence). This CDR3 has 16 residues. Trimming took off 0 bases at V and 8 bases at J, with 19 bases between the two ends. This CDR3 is CASSESRGPGVDGYTF. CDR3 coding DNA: TGCGCCAGCAGTGAGTCAAGAGGGCCGGGGGTTGACGGCTACACCTTC.

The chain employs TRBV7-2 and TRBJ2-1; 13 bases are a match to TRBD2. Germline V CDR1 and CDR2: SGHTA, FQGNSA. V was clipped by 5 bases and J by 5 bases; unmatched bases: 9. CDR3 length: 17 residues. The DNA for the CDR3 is TGTGCCAGCAGCCCCAATGGACTAGCGGGAGCCAACAATGAGCAGTTCTTC. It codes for CASSPNGLAGANNEQFF.

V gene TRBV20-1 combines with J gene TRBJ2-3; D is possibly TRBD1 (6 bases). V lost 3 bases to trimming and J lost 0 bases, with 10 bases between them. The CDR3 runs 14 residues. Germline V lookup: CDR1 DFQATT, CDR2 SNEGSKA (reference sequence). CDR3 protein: CSARGDTSTDTQYF. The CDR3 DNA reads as TGCAGTGCTAGGGGGGACACTAGCACAGATACGCAGTATTTT.

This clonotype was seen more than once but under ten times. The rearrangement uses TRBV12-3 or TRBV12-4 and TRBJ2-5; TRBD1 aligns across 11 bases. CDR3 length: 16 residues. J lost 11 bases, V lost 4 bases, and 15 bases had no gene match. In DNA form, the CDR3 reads TGTGCCAGCAGTTATGGGACCGGACAGGGGGCACTGGCGCAGTACTTC. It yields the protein CASSYGTGQGALAQYF.

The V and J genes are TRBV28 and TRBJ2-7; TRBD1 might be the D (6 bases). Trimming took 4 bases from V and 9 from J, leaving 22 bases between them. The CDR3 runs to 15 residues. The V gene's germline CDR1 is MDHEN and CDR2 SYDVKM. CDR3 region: CASSSPTRQAHGQYF. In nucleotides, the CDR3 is TGTGCCAGCAGTTCACCGACCAGACAGGCCCACGGGCAGTACTTC.

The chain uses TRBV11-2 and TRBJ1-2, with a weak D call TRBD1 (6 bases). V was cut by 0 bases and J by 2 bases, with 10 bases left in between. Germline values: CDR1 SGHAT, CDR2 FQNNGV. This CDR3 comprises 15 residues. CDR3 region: CASSLERTVNYGYTF. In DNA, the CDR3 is TGTGCCAGCAGCTTAGAGAGGACAGTAAACTATGGCTACACCTTC. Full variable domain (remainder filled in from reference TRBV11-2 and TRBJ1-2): EAGVAQSPRYKIIEKRQSVAFWCNPISGHATLYWYQQILGQGPKLLIQFQNNGVVDDSQLPKDRFSAERLKGVDSTLKIQPAKLEDSAVYLCASSLERTVNYGYTFGSGTRLTVV.

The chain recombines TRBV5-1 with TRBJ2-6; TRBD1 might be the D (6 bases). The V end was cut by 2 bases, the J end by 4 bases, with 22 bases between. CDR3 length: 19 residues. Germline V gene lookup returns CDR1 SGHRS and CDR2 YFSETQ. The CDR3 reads CASSLHFGTPEAGANVLTF. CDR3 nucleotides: TGCGCCAGCAGCTTACACTTCGGGACACCGGAGGCGGGGGCCAACGTCCTGACTTTC.

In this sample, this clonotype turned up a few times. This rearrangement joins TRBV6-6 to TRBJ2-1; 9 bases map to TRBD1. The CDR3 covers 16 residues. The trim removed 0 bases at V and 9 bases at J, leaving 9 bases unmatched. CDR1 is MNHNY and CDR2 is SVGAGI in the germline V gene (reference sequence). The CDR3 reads CASSYSWTGALLEQFF. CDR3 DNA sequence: TGTGCCAGCAGTTACTCCTGGACAGGGGCTCTTCTTGAGCAGTTCTTC.

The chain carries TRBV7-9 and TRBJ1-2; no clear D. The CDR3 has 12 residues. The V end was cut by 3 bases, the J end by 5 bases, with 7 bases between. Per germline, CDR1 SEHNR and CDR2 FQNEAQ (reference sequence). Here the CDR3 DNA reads TGTGCCAGCAGCTTTCTGCAGTATGGCTACACCTTC. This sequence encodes CASSFLQYGYTF.

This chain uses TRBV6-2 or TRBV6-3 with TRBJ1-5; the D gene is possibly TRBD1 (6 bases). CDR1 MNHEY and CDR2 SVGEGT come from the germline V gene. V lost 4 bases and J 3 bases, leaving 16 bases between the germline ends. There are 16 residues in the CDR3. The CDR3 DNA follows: TGTGCCAGCAGTTCACCTACAGGGAAGATCAATCAGCCCCAGCATTTT. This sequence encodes CASSSPTGKINQPQHF.

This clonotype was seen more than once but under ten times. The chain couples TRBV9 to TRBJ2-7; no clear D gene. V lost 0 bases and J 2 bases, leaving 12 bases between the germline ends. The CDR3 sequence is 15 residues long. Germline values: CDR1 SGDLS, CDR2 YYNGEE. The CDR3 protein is CASSVGVGKAYEQYF. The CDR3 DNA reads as TGTGCCAGCAGCGTAGGTGTGGGTAAGGCCTACGAGCAGTACTTC.

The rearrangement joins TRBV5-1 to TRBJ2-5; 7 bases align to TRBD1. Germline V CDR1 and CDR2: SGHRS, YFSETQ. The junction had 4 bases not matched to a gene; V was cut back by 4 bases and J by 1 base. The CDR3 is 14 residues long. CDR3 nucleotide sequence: TGCGCCAGCAGCGCTGACAGGGCCCAAGAGACCCAGTACTTC. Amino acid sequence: CASSADRAQETQYF.

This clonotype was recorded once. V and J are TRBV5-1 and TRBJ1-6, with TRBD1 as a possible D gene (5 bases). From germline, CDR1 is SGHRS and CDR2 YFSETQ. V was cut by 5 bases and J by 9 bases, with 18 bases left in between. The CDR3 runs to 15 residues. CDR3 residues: CASSSAEGETSPLHF. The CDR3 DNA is TGCGCCAGCAGTTCTGCAGAAGGGGAGACTTCACCCCTCCACTTT. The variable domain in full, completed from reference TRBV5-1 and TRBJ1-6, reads KAGVTQTPRYLIKTRGQQVTLSCSPISGHRSVSWYQQTPGQGLQFLFEYFSETQRNKGNFPGRFSGRQFSNSRSEMNVSTLELGDSALYLCASSSAEGETSPLHFGNGTRLTVT.